Sequencing of this TCR beta chain was carried out in a study of radiotherapy plus CTLA-4 blockade in lung cancer. In the study overall: Objective responses were seen in roughly 20% of patients, disease control in about 30%.

The repertoire was sequenced with immunoSEQ multiplex PCR; TCRdb's copy has only in-frame clones and lacks some. The sample has around 45,000 clones, roughly three quarters seen once. This clone was counted a few times. The receptor's source is a human donor with non-small cell lung cancer who had stable disease on radiotherapy plus ipilimumab. The material sequenced was peripheral blood, taken from a patient treated with radiotherapy plus ipilimumab.

The CDR3 region is CASSPRPSGEEQYF. The CDR3 DNA sequence: TGTGCCAGCTCACCCCGCCCTAGCGGGGAGGAGCAGTACTTC. The gene calls are TRBV18 and TRBJ2-7; 9 bases agree with TRBD2. The V and J ends lost 3 bases and 7 bases, in that order; junction bases with no gene match: 7. CDR1 is KGHSH, CDR2 LQKENI, per germline. The CDR3 totals 14 residues.